This T cell receptor (beta chain) was found in a study of molecular identifiers for immune sequencing clone quantification. Overall study results and limits: Among effectors, clones above 20 RNA copies held over 99% of molecules; among naive cells, under 1%. Detecting spiked Jurkat TCR RNA from one cell among 1 million or so naive cells was reportedly possible.

A single record per CDR3 protein comes from TCRdb applying MiXCR to the PCR reads. The table lists 460,000 or so distinct CDR3 sequences, about a fifth of them singletons. Sequencing libraries of naive CD8 cells derived from around 20,000 to 1,000,000 sorted cells with 10%, 30% or 50% RNA. Naive CD8 T cells underwent sorting with the CD8+CD4-CCR7+CD45RA+ definition. At least ten counts were recorded for this clonotype. Antigen specificity is unknown. CDR1 and CDR2 from the germline V gene are SSHAT and FNYEAQ (reference sequence). V lost 0 bases and J lost 6, with 15 bases in between. This CDR3 is 16 amino acids long.

The chain is built from TRBV7-7 and TRBJ1-5, with D maybe TRBD1 (6 bases). Material: naive CD8+ T cells from blood, with Jurkat cell RNA spiked in. The subset denotes: FACS-sorted CD8+CD4-CCR7+CD45RA+ naive T cells. The source of this sequence is a human donor in good health. Some libraries in this study had Jurkat cell RNA spiked in. CDR3 region: CASSLAEYWGLQPQHF. CDR3 nucleotides: TGTGCCAGCAGCTTAGCGGAATATTGGGGGCTTCAGCCCCAGCATTTT.